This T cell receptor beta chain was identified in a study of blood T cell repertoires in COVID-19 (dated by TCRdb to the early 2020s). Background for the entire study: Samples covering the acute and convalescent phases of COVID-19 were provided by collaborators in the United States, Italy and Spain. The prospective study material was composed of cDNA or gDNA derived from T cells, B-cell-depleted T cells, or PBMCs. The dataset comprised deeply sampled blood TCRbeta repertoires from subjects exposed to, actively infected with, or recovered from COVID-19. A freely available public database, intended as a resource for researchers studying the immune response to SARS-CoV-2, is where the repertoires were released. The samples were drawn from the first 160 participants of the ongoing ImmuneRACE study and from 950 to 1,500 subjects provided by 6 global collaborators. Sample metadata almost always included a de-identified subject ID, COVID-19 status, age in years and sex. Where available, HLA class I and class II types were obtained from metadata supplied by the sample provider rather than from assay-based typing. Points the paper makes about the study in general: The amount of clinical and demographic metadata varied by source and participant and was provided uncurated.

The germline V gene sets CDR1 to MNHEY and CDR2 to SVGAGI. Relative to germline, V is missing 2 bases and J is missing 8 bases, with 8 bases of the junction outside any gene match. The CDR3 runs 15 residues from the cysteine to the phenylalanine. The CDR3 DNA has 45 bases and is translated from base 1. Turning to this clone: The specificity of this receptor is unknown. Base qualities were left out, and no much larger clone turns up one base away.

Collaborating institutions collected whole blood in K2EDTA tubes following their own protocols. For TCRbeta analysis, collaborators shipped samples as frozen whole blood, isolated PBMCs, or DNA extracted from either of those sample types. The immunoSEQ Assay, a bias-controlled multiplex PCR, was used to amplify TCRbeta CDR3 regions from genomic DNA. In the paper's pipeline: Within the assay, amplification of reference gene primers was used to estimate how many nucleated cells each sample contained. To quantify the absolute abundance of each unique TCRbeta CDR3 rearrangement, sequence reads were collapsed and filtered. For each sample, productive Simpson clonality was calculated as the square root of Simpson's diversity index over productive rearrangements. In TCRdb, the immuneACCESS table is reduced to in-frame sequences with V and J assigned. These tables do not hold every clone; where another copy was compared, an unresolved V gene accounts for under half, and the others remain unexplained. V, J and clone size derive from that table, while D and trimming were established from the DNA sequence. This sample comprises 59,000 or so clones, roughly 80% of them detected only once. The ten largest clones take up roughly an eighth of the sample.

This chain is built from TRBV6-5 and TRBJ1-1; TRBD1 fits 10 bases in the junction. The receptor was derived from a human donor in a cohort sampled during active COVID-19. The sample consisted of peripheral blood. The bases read TGTGCCAGCAGTTACGGGGACAGGGGATTAGGGGAAGCTTTCTTT. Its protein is CASSYGDRGLGEAFF.